This entry lists 4 T cell receptor beta chains sequenced from one sample in a study of CD8 T cells in ankylosing spondylitis. Each CDR3 protein is one row after TCRdb ran MiXCR on the 5' RACE reads. This sample has roughly 39,000 distinct CDR3 sequences; roughly 2.5% occur once, and the top ten carry roughly 4.4%. The sequenced sample consisted of blood, either unsorted or a sorted T cell fraction (not recorded which). The receptors were gathered from a male donor with ankylosing spondylitis or in good health (not recorded which).

This clonotype was detected ten times or more. The chain carries TRBV9 and TRBJ1-2, with TRBD1 as a possible D gene (5 bases). V lost 3 bases to trimming and J lost 6 bases, with 12 bases between them. The CDR3 is 13 amino acids. Germline CDR1 SGDLS, CDR2 YYNGEE. CDR3 sequence (DNA): TGTGCCAGCAGCGGCACAGGAGCAGATGGCTACACCTTC. This translates into CASSGTGADGYTF. The variable domain in full, completed from reference TRBV9 and TRBJ1-2, reads DSGVTQTPKHLITATGQRVTLRCSPRSGDLSVYWYQQSLDQGLQFLIQYYNGEERAKGNILERFSAQQFPDLHSELNLSSLELGDSALYFCASSGTGADGYTFGSGTRLTVV.

There are many counts of this clonotype. This chain joins TRBV9 and TRBJ2-7; 9 bases agree with TRBD1. V dropped 1 base and J dropped 3; count of bases not matched to a gene: 8. Per germline, CDR1 SGDLS and CDR2 YYNGEE. The CDR3 spans 16 residues. CDR3 amino acids: CASSVSSGTGFYEQYF. As DNA, the CDR3 is TGTGCCAGCAGCGTATCGAGCGGGACAGGGTTCTACGAGCAGTACTTC.

This clonotype was recorded many times. V gene TRBV9 combines with J gene TRBJ2-1; D gene unclear. The CDR3 spans 13 residues. Per germline, CDR1 SGDLS and CDR2 YYNGEE. With 0 bases removed from V and 6 bases from J, the gap between germline ends came to 7 bases. The CDR3 loop reads CASSVEGVNEQFF. The DNA of the CDR3 is TGTGCCAGCAGCGTAGAGGGTGTCAATGAGCAGTTCTTC.

This clonotype was picked up many times. The V and J genes are TRBV9 and TRBJ2-7; D may be TRBD2 (5 bases). The V end lost 2 bases, the J end lost 0 bases, and 9 bases lay between the germline ends. There are 14 residues in the CDR3. Per the germline V gene, CDR1 is SGDLS and CDR2 is YYNGEE. The CDR3 DNA is TGTGCCAGCAGCGTGGAGGCCTCCTCCTACGAGCAGTACTTC. Amino acids: CASSVEASSYEQYF. The variable domain in full, with the rest retrieved from reference TRBV9 and TRBJ2-7, is DSGVTQTPKHLITATGQRVTLRCSPRSGDLSVYWYQQSLDQGLQFLIQYYNGEERAKGNILERFSAQQFPDLHSELNLSSLELGDSALYFCASSVEASSYEQYFGPGTRLTVT.